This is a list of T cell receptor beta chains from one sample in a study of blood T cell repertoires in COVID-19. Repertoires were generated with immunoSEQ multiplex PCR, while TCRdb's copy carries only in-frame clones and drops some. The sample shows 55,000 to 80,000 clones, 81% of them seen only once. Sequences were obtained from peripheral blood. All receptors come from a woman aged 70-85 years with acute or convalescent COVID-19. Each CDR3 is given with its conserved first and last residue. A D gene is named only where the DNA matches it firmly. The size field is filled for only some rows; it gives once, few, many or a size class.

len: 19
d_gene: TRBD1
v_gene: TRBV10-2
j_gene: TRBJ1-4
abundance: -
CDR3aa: CASSDGPPGGRATNEKLFF
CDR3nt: TGCGCCAGCAGTGATGGGCCCCCAGGGGGCAGGGCAACTAATGAAAAACTGTTTTTT

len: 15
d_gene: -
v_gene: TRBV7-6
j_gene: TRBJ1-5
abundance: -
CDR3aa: CASSVDSQGYQPQHF
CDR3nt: TGTGCCAGCAGCGTAGATTCGCAGGGGTATCAGCCCCAGCATTTT

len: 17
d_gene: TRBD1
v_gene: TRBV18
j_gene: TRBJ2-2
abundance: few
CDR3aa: CASSLTGTGGYTGELFF
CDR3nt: TGTGCCAGCTCACTCACCGGGACAGGGGGATACACCGGGGAGCTGTTTTTT

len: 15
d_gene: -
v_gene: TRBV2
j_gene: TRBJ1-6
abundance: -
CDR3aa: CASSEIGSNNSPLHF
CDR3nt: TGTGCCAGCAGTGAGATAGGGAGCAATAATTCACCCCTCCACTTT

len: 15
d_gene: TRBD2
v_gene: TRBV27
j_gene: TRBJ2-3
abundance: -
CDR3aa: CASSFKPSGSYTQYF
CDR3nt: TGTGCCAGCAGTTTTAAGCCCAGCGGGAGTTATACGCAGTATTTT

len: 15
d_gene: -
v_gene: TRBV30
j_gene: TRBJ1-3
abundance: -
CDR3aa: CACLHGERSGNTIYF
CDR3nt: TGTGCCTGCCTCCACGGGGAGCGCTCTGGAAACACCATATATTTT

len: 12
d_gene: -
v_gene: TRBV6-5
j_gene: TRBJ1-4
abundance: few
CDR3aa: CASSIRGEKLFF
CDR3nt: TGTGCCAGCAGCATTAGGGGGGAAAAACTGTTTTTT

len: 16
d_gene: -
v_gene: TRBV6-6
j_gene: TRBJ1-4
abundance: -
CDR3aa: CASSYEGYPTNEKLFF
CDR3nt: TGTGCCAGCAGTTACGAGGGATATCCAACTAATGAAAAACTGTTTTTT

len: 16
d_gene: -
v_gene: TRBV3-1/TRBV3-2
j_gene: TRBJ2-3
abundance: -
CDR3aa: CASSQGRVNSGDTQYF
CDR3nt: TGTGCCAGCAGCCAAGGTCGGGTAAACTCCGGAGATACGCAGTATTTT

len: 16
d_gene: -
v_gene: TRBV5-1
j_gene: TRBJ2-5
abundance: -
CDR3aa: CASSLASSRGYETQYF
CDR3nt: TGCGCCAGCAGCTTGGCTTCCTCCAGGGGATACGAGACCCAGTACTTC

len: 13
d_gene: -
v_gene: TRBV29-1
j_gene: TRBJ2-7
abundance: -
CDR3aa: CSVEGGIGYEQYF
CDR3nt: TGCAGCGTTGAGGGCGGGATCGGCTACGAGCAGTACTTC

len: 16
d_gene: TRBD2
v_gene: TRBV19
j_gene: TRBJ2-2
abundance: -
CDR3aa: CASSISFSGGAGELFF
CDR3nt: TGTGCCAGTAGTATTAGTTTTAGCGGGGGAGCCGGGGAGCTGTTTTTT

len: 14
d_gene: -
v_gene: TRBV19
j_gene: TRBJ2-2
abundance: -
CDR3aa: CASSIVTRAGELFF
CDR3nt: TGTGCCAGTAGTATCGTGACCAGGGCCGGGGAGCTGTTTTTT

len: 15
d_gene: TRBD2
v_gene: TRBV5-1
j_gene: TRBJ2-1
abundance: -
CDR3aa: CASSRLAGDQYEQFF
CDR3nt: TGCGCCAGCAGCCGACTAGCGGGGGACCAATATGAGCAGTTCTTC

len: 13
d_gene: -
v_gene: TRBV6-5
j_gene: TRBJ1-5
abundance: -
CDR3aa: CASSILRNQPQHF
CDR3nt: TGTGCCAGCAGTATCCTAAGAAATCAGCCCCAGCATTTT

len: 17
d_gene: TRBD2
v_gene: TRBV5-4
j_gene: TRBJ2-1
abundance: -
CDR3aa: CASSLETSGGPYNEQFF
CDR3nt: TGTGCCAGCAGCTTGGAGACTAGCGGGGGCCCTTACAATGAGCAGTTCTTC

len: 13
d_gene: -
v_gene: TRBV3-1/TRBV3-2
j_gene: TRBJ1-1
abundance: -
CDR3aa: CASSLRVATEAFF
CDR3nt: TGTGCCAGCAGCCTCAGGGTAGCCACTGAAGCTTTCTTT

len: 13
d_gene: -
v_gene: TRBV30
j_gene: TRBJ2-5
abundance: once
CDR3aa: CAWGTQGLETQYF
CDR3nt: TGTGCCTGGGGTACTCAGGGCTTAGAGACCCAGTACTTC

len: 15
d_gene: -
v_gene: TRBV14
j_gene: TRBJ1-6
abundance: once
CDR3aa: CASSRSGGDNSPLHF
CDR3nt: TGTGCCAGCAGCCGGTCCGGGGGGGATAATTCACCCCTCCACTTT

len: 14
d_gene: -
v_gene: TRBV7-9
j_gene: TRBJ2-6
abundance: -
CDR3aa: CATYWYSGANVLTF
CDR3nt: TGTGCCACTTACTGGTACTCTGGGGCCAACGTCCTGACTTTC

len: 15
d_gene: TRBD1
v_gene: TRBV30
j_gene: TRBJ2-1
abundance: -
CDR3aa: CAWSRGTGQGNEQFF
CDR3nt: TGTGCCTGGAGTAGGGGGACAGGACAGGGGAATGAGCAGTTCTTC

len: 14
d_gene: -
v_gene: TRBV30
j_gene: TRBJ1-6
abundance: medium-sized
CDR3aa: CAWTAFWSNSPLHF
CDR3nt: TGTGCCTGGACAGCCTTCTGGAGTAATTCACCCCTCCACTTT

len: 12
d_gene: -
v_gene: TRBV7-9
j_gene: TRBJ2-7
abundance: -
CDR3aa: CASSLGSYEQYF
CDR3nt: TGTGCCAGCAGCTTAGGCAGTTACGAGCAGTACTTC

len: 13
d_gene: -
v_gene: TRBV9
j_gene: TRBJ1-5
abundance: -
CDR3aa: CASSVGFNQPQHF
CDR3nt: TGTGCCAGCAGCGTCGGGTTTAATCAGCCCCAGCATTTT

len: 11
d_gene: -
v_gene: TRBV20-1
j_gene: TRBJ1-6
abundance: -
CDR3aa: CSARGWGGVHF
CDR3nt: TGCAGTGCTAGAGGTTGGGGCGGCGTCCACTTT

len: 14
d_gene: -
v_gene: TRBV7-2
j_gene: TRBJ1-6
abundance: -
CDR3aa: CASSRDYNNSPLHF
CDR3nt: TGTGCCAGCAGCCGGGACTATAATAATTCACCCCTCCACTTT

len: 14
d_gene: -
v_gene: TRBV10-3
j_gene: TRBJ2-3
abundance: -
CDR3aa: CAISGGRNTDTQYF
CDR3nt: TGTGCCATCAGTGGCGGGCGGAACACAGATACGCAGTATTTT

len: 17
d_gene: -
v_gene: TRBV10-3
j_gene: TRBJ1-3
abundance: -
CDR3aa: CAISPSGHPRSGNTIYF
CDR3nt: TGTGCCATCAGCCCTTCGGGACACCCTCGCTCTGGAAACACCATATATTTT

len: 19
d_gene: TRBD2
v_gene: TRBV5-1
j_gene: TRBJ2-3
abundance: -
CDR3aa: CASSLDVAGASYSTDTQYF
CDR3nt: TGCGCCAGCAGCTTGGATGTAGCGGGGGCCTCTTACAGCACAGATACGCAGTATTTT

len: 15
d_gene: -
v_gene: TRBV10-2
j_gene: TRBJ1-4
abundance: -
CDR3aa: CASSALAGTNEKLFF
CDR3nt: TGCGCCAGCAGCGCCCTTGCGGGAACTAATGAAAAACTGTTTTTT

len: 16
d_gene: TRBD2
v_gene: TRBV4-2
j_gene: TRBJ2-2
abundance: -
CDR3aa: CASSQEIAGNAGELFF
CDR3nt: TGTGCCAGCAGCCAAGAAATAGCGGGAAATGCCGGGGAGCTGTTTTTT

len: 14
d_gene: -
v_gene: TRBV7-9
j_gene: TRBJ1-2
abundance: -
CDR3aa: CASSSPGGVYGYTF
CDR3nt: TGTGCCAGCAGCTCCCCGGGAGGGGTCTATGGCTACACCTTC

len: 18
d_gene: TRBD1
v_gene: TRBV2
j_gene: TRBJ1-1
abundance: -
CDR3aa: CASSMEPGQGSFKTEAFF
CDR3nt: TGTGCCAGCAGTATGGAACCGGGACAGGGATCCTTCAAAACTGAAGCTTTCTTT

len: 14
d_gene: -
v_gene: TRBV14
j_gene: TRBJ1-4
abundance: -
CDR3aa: CASSPLGGSEKLFF
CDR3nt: TGTGCCAGCAGCCCTCTGGGGGGATCTGAAAAACTGTTTTTT

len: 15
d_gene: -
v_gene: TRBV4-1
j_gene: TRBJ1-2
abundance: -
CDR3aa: CASSQDNREGYGYTF
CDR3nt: TGCGCCAGCAGCCAAGATAACCGGGAGGGCTATGGCTACACCTTC

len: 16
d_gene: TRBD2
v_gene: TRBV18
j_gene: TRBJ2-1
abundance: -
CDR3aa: CASSPPVPSGGAEQFF
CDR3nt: TGTGCCAGCTCACCACCGGTTCCTAGCGGGGGGGCTGAGCAGTTCTTC

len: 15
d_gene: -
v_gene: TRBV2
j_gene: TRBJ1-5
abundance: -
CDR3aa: CASSEGRAGNQPQHF
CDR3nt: TGTGCCAGCAGTGAGGGCAGGGCGGGCAATCAGCCCCAGCATTTT

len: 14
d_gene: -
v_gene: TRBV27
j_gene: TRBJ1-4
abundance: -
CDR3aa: CASSHGGGNEKLFF
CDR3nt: TGTGCCAGCAGTCACGGTGGTGGTAATGAAAAACTGTTTTTT

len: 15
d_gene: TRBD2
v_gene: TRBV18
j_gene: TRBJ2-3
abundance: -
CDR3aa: CASSPTGGGRDTQYF
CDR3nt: TGTGCCAGCTCACCGACTGGCGGGGGGCGAGATACGCAGTATTTT

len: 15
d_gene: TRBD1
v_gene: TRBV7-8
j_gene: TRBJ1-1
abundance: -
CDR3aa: CASSSQGVLNTEAFF
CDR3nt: TGTGCCAGCAGCTCACAGGGGGTACTGAACACTGAAGCTTTCTTT

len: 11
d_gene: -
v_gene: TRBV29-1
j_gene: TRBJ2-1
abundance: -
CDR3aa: CRVGGPKEQFF
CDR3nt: TGCAGGGTGGGGGGGCCCAAGGAGCAGTTCTTC

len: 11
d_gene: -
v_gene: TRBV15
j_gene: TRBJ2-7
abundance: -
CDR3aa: CATSRGGEQYF
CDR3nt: TGTGCCACCAGTAGGGGCGGCGAGCAGTACTTC

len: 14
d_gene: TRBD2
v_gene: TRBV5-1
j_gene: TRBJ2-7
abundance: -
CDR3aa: CASSLSGRAYEQYF
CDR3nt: TGCGCCAGCAGCTTAAGCGGGAGGGCCTACGAGCAGTACTTC

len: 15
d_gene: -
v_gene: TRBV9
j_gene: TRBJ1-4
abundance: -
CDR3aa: CASSVGYRVNEKLFF
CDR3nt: TGTGCCAGCAGCGTAGGGTACAGAGTAAATGAAAAACTGTTTTTT

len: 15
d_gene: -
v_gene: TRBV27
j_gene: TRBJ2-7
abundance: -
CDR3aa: CASSSQPRVPVEQYF
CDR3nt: TGTGCCAGCAGTTCACAACCCAGGGTACCCGTCGAGCAGTACTTC

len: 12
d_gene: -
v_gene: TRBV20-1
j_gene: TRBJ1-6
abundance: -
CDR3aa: CSASDPGSPLHF
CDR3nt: TGCAGTGCTAGTGACCCGGGTTCACCCCTCCACTTT

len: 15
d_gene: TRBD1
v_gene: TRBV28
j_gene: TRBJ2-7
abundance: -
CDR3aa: CASSYAGTGGYEQYF
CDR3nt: TGTGCCAGCAGTTATGCCGGGACAGGGGGCTACGAGCAGTACTTC

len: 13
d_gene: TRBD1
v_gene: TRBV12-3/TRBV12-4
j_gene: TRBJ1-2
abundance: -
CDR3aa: CASSLGQGIGYTF
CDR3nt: TGTGCCAGCAGTTTAGGACAGGGAATCGGCTACACCTTC

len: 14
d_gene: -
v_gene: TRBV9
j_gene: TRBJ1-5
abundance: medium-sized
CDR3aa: CASSGGAPHQPQHF
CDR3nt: TGTGCCAGCAGCGGTGGGGCCCCCCATCAGCCCCAGCATTTT

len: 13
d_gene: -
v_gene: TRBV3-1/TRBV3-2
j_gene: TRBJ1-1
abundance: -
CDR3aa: CASSWTAGTEAFF
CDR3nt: TGTGCCAGCAGCTGGACAGCCGGGACTGAAGCTTTCTTT

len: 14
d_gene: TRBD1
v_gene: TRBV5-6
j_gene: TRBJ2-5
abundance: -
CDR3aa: CASRAQGSQETQYF
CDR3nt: TGTGCCAGCAGAGCACAGGGGTCCCAAGAGACCCAGTACTTC

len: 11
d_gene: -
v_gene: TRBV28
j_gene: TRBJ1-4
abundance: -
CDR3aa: CATEDSEKLFF
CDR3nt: TGTGCCACCGAGGACAGTGAAAAACTGTTTTTT

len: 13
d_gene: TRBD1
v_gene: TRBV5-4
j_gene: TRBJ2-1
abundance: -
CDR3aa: CASSSDRVGEQFF
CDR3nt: TGTGCCAGCAGCTCAGACAGGGTAGGGGAGCAGTTCTTC

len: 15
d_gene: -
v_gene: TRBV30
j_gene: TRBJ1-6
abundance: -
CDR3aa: CAWSVLTGYNSPLHF
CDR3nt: TGTGCCTGGAGTGTACTGACAGGATACAATTCACCCCTCCACTTT

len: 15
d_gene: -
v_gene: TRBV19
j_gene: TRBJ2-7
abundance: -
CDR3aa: CASSPDAGLSSEQYF
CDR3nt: TGTGCCAGTAGTCCCGACGCGGGGCTGAGCTCCGAGCAGTACTTC

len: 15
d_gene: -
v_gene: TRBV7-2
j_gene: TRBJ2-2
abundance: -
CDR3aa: CASSLAEVPSGELFF
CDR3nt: TGTGCCAGCAGCTTAGCGGAGGTCCCGTCCGGGGAGCTGTTTTTT

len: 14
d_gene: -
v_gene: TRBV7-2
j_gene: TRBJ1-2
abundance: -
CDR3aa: CASSLVLDSYGYTF
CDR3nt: TGTGCCAGCAGCTTAGTTCTGGACAGTTATGGCTACACCTTC

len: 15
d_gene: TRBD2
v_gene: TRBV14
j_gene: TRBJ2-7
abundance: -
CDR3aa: CASSETSGSWYEQYF
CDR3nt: TGTGCCAGCAGCGAAACTAGCGGGAGTTGGTACGAGCAGTACTTC

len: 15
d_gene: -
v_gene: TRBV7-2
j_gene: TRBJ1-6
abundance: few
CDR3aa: CASSERRVGASPLHF
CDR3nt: TGTGCCAGCAGCGAAAGGAGGGTTGGAGCTTCACCCCTCCACTTT